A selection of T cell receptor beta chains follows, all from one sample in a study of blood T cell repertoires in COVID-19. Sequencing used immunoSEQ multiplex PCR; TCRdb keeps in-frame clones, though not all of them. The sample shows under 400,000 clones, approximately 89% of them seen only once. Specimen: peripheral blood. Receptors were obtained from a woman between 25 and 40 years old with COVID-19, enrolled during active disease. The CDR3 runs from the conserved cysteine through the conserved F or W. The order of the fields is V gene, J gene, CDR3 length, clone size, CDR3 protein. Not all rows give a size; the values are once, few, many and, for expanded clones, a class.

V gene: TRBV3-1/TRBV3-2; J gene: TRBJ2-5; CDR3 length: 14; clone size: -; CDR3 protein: CASSQGGLAGPQYF
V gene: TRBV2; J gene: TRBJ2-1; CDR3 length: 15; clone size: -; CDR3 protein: CASSEMRQNYNEQFF
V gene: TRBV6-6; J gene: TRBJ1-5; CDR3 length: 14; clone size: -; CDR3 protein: CASSYDGGGQPQHF
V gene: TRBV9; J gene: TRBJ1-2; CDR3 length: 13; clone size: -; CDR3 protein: CASSVALDRSYTF
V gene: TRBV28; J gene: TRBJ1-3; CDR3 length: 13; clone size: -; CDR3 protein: CASSPGGGNTIYF
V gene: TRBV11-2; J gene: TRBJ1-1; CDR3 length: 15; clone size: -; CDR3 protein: CASSRFQGRWTEAFF
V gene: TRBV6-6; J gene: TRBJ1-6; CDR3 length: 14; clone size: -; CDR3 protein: CASKPGHDNSPLHF
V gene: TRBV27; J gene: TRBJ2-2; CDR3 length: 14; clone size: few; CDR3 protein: CASSQTANTGELFF
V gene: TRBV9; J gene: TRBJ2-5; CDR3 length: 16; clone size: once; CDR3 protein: CASSPGLAGVDETQYF
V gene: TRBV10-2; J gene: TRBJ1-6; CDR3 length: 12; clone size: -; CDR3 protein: CATGRGESPLHF
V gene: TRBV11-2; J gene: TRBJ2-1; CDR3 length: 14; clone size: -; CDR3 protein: CASSKAYSYNEQFF
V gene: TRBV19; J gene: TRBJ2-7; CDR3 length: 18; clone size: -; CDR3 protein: CASSIRAVTSGRATEQYF
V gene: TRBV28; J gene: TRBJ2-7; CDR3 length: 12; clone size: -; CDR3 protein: CASSLSRYEQYF
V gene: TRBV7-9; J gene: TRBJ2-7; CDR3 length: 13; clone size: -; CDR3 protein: CASSLVGNYEQYF
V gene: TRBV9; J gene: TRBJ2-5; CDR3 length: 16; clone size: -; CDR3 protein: CASSVSTEQDQETQYF